Following are 9 T cell receptor beta chains from one sample sequenced in a study of T cell responses to AZD1222 COVID-19 vaccine. Profiling relied on immunoSEQ multiplex PCR, and the TCRdb table lists in-frame clones only, not all of them. The sample records 120,000 or so clones, 88% being singletons. The material was peripheral blood, obtained on day 0 of AZD1222 vaccination. The receptors derive from an adult in good health.

This chain uses TRBV6-5 with TRBJ2-7; TRBD1 might be the D (6 bases). Between the trimmed V and J ends, which lost 2 bases and 0 bases, there was a span of 8 bases. Germline loops: CDR1 MNHEY, CDR2 SVGAGI. This CDR3 is 14 amino acids long. CDR3 sequence (DNA): TGTGCCAGCAGTTACCGGGACAACTCCTACGAGCAGTACTTC. Translating gives CASSYRDNSYEQYF.

This clone was seen only a few times. For the CDR3, the DNA is TGTGCCAGCAGCCGACAGCTAATGAACACTGAAGCTTTCTTT. Residues: CASSRQLMNTEAFF. This chain connects TRBV2 to TRBJ1-1, with D perhaps TRBD1 (5 bases). CDR3 length: 14 amino acids. The ends were cut back, 6 bases at V and 0 bases at J, with 11 bases in the middle. CDR1 SNHLY and CDR2 FYNNEI come from the germline V gene.

The chain links TRBV27 to TRBJ1-2; possibly TRBD1 for D (5 bases). CDR1 MNHEY and CDR2 SMNVEV come from the germline V gene (reference sequence). The CDR3 spans 16 residues. Trimming cost V 0 bases and J 0 bases, with 11 bases left between them. The CDR3 sequence is CASSLSPTVTNYGYTF. CDR3 coding DNA: TGTGCCAGCAGTTTATCGCCGACAGTTACTAACTATGGCTACACCTTC.

The V gene is TRBV7-2, the J gene TRBJ1-6; D remains ambiguous. Trimming shortened V by 5 bases and J by 9 bases, and 17 bases separated the two germline ends. This CDR3 is 15 amino acids long. Germline CDR1 SGHTA, CDR2 FQGNSA. CDR3 amino acids: CASSPRTVYGSPLHF. CDR3 nucleotide sequence: TGTGCCAGCAGCCCCCGGACGGTATACGGTTCACCCCTCCACTTT.

The chain links TRBV18 to TRBJ1-5; the D gene is possibly TRBD1 (5 bases). The CDR3 has 15 residues. CDR1 is KGHSH and CDR2 is LQKENI in the germline V gene. Trimming took off 2 bases at V and 6 bases at J, with 14 bases between the two ends. The CDR3 region is CASSPKEGLGQPQHF. The CDR3 coding sequence is TGTGCCAGCTCACCAAAAGAGGGGTTAGGTCAGCCCCAGCATTTT.

This chain uses TRBV29-1 with TRBJ2-1; 7 bases fit TRBD1. There are 15 residues in the CDR3. Germline values: CDR1 SQVTM, CDR2 ANQGSEA. Trimming at V came to 5 bases and at J to 5 bases, leaving 12 bases not matched to a gene. The CDR3 nucleotides are TGCAGCGTTCCAACCGAACAGGGGAACCACAATGAGCAGTTCTTC. It codes for CSVPTEQGNHNEQFF.

The V gene is TRBV3-1 (or the pseudogene TRBV3-2), the J gene TRBJ1-1; D not certain. Germline assignment: CDR1 LGHDT and CDR2 YNNKEL (reference sequence). V lost 4 bases and J 4 bases, leaving 13 bases between the germline ends. The CDR3 consists of 14 residues. CDR3 in DNA: TGTGCCAGCAGCCCCGCCCGTATTTTCACTGAAGCTTTCTTT. It yields the protein CASSPARIFTEAFF.

The genes are TRBV25-1 and TRBJ1-1; D is unresolved. With 9 bases removed from V and 0 bases from J, the gap between germline ends came to 14 bases. The CDR3 has 14 amino acids. CDR1 is MGHDK and CDR2 is SYGVNS in the germline V gene. Written as DNA, the CDR3 is TGTGCCAGTAGATTAGAACAGATGAACACTGAAGCTTTCTTT. This encodes CASRLEQMNTEAFF.

This clone was seen just once. The chain is built from TRBV6-5 and TRBJ2-3; 12 nucleotides match TRBD2. J gave up 6 bases and V 2 bases, and 3 bases lay outside the gene matches. CDR1 MNHEY and CDR2 SVGAGI come from the germline V gene. The CDR3 spans 15 residues. The CDR3: CASSYPTSGGDTQYF. DNA for the CDR3: TGTGCCAGCAGTTACCCGACTAGCGGGGGTGATACGCAGTATTTT.